This entry lists 31 T cell receptor beta chains sequenced from one sample in a study of blood T cell repertoires in COVID-19. Using immunoSEQ multiplex PCR, the repertoire was profiled, and TCRdb retains in-frame clones only, with some absent. The repertoire holds under 200,000 clones, around 83% seen once, with around 20% in the top ten. Sequenced material: peripheral blood. These receptors came from a woman aged 70-85 years who had recovered from COVID-19.

The J gene is TRBJ1-1, the V gene TRBV5-1; TRBD1 agrees at 10 bases. The CDR3 consists of 15 residues. Unmatched junction bases numbered 5, after V lost 1 base and J lost 5 bases. Looked up from germline, CDR1 is SGHRS and CDR2 is YFSETQ. In nucleotides, the CDR3 is TGCGCCAGCAGCTTGCGACAGGGGGCGGGGACTGAAGCTTTCTTT. Its protein is CASSLRQGAGTEAFF.

This clone was detected only a few times. The rearrangement joins TRBV29-1 to TRBJ2-3; TRBD2 is a possible D gene (5 bases). The V gene lost 2 bases and the J gene lost 0 bases, with 9 bases spanning the gap. CDR1 is SQVTM, CDR2 ANQGSEA, per germline. The CDR3 has 14 residues. CDR3 coding DNA: TGCAGCGTTGAACCGCCGGGGAGCACAGATACGCAGTATTTT. This sequence encodes CSVEPPGSTDTQYF.

Notes on this clone: Other DNA sequences in this specimen translate into the identical CDR3. The rearrangement uses TRBV6-5 and TRBJ2-7, with D unclear. Germline-derived CDR1 and CDR2 are MNHEY and SVGAGI. This CDR3 spans 12 amino acids. With 2 bases removed from V and 6 bases from J, the gap between germline ends came to 8 bases. In DNA, the CDR3 is TGTGCCAGCAGTTACCCCCCGGGCGAGCAGTACTTC. Residues: CASSYPPGEQYF.

This clone came up once. V usage is TRBV3-1 (or the pseudogene TRBV3-2) and J usage is TRBJ2-7; perhaps TRBD1 as D (5 bases). V was cut by 3 bases and J by 4 bases, with 16 bases left in between. Per germline, CDR1 LGHDT and CDR2 YNNKEL (reference sequence). The CDR3 runs 15 residues. The CDR3 reads CASSHPTANLYEQYF. The CDR3 DNA reads as TGTGCCAGCAGCCACCCGACAGCGAACCTTTACGAGCAGTACTTC.

A remark on this clone: At one boundary the junction diverges from the germline segment, which might be a read error. The chain links TRBV28 to TRBJ1-4; D remains ambiguous. The CDR3 covers 8 residues. Germline values: CDR1 MDHEN, CDR2 SYDVKM. CDR3 in amino acids: CASPPGFF. In DNA, the CDR3 is TGTGCCAGCCCACCCGGTTTCTTT.

The sample holds one count of this clone. The chain links TRBV6-2 or TRBV6-3 to TRBJ2-7, with 12 bases fitting TRBD2. CDR1 is MNHEY, CDR2 SVGEGT, per germline. J lost 4 bases, V lost 5 bases, and 9 bases had no gene match. The CDR3 is 16 residues long. The CDR3 nucleotides read TGTGCCAGCAGTCCCCGTCCTAGCGGGAGGGCGTACGAGCAGTACTTC. It translates to CASSPRPSGRAYEQYF.

The V gene is TRBV27, the J gene TRBJ2-2, with TRBD2 matching 13 bases. Germline V gives CDR1 MNHEY, CDR2 SMNVEV (reference sequence). V shed 3 bases, J shed 7 bases, and the junction held 17 bases outside the gene matches. This CDR3 region has 20 residues. CDR3 bases: TGTGCCAGCAGTTTCCCCGGGGGGTCCCGGACTAGCGGGAGTTACGGGGAGCTGTTTTTT. Its protein product is CASSFPGGSRTSGSYGELFF.

This chain uses TRBV18 with TRBJ2-1; the D gene is possibly TRBD1 (6 bases). Germline loops: CDR1 KGHSH, CDR2 LQKENI. V lost 4 bases to trimming and J lost 2 bases, with 9 bases between them. This CDR3 spans 14 amino acids. The CDR3 loop reads CASSHRDTYNEQFF. DNA for the CDR3: TGTGCCAGCTCACACCGGGACACCTACAATGAGCAGTTCTTC.

V usage is TRBV10-1 and J usage is TRBJ2-7; 8 bases match TRBD2. The CDR3 is 14 amino acids. The junction had 8 bases not matched to a gene; V was cut back by 3 bases and J by 7 bases. Germline loops: CDR1 WNHNN, CDR2 SYGVQD (reference sequence). CDR3 nucleotide sequence: TGCGCCAGCAGTGAATCGGGGGGGCCCCGGGAGCAGTACTTC. Translation gives CASSESGGPREQYF.

This chain joins TRBV4-2 and TRBJ2-1; D not certain. The V gene's germline CDR1 is LGHNA and CDR2 YNFKEQ. Trimming removed 6 bases from V and 3 bases from J, with 9 bases in between. The CDR3 covers 13 residues. The CDR3 here is CASRPTGYNEQFF. The CDR3 DNA reads as TGTGCCAGCAGGCCCACTGGCTACAATGAGCAGTTCTTC.

The J gene is TRBJ1-2, the V gene TRBV27; 7 bases are shared with TRBD1. The CDR3 is 14 amino acids. V gave up 4 bases and J gave up 0 bases; unmatched junction bases: 2. Germline CDR1 and CDR2: MNHEY and SMNVEV (reference sequence). The CDR3 is CASSWGTANYGYTF. The CDR3 DNA reads as TGTGCCAGCAGTTGGGGGACAGCTAACTATGGCTACACCTTC.

The rearrangement uses TRBV19 and TRBJ2-7; D is possibly TRBD1 (5 bases). V gave up 0 bases and J gave up 3 bases, with 9 bases separating them. The CDR3 length is 14 residues. Germline V gene lookup returns CDR1 LNHDA and CDR2 SQIVND (reference sequence). The CDR3 DNA is TGTGCCAGTAGTATAGATGCAGGGTACTACGAGCAGTACTTC. Its translation is CASSIDAGYYEQYF.

This chain joins TRBV18 and TRBJ1-6; D is perhaps TRBD1 (6 bases). This CDR3 has 14 amino acids. The V gene lost 6 bases and the J gene lost 7 bases, with 13 bases spanning the gap. CDR1 and CDR2 (germline): KGHSH, LQKENI. CDR3 sequence reads: CASSGWGQNSPLHF. The CDR3 nucleotides read TGTGCCAGCTCCGGCTGGGGGCAGAATTCACCCCTCCACTTT.

The CDR3 coding sequence is TGCAGCGTTGAAAGGGACAGAATGAACACTGAAGCTTTCTTT. Its translation: CSVERDRMNTEAFF. This chain joins TRBV29-1 and TRBJ1-1, with 7 bases matching TRBD1. From germline, CDR1 is SQVTM and CDR2 ANQGSEA. Losses at the gene ends were 2 bases for V and 0 bases for J; bases not matched to a gene: 3. CDR3 length: 14 residues.

The gene calls are TRBV29-1 and TRBJ2-3; D gene ambiguous. The CDR3 has 13 amino acids. V lost 5 bases, J lost 2 bases, and 11 bases lay in between. In germline, CDR1 is SQVTM, CDR2 ANQGSEA. CDR3 DNA: TGCAGCGTTTGGATACAGACCACAGATACGCAGTATTTT. Protein: CSVWIQTTDTQYF.

This chain connects TRBV19 to TRBJ1-2; TRBD1 might be the D (6 bases). The CDR3 has 13 amino acids. Germline V lookup: CDR1 LNHDA, CDR2 SQIVND (reference sequence). CDR3 bases: TGTGCGACGACAAACTACAGGGTTGGAGGCTACACCTTC. As protein: CATTNYRVGGYTF.

The J gene is TRBJ1-2, the V gene TRBV28; 10 positions match TRBD1. The CDR3 runs to 15 residues. Germline-derived CDR1 and CDR2 are MDHEN and SYDVKM. V was clipped by 2 bases and J by 5 bases; unmatched bases: 5. Here the CDR3 reads CASSLPTGGGYGYTF. For the CDR3, the DNA is TGTGCCAGCAGTTTACCGACAGGGGGCGGGTATGGCTACACCTTC.

The genes are TRBV12-2 and TRBJ1-2; the tabulated D call, TRBD1, remains unverified against the DNA. TRBV12-2 is recorded as a pseudogene. This CDR3 comprises 14 residues. The CDR3 DNA reads as TGTGCAAGTCGCCCCGGGACAGCTAACTATGGCTACACCTTC. Translating gives CASRPGTANYGYTF.

This clone has only one observation. The V call is TRBV5-6, the J call TRBJ1-6, with D possibly TRBD1 on 5 matching bases. V was shortened by 0 bases and J by 8 bases, with 9 bases between the two germline ends. The CDR3 covers 14 residues. CDR1 SGHDT and CDR2 YYEEEE come from the germline V gene. Here the CDR3 reads CASSLAQAHSPLHF. In DNA form, the CDR3 reads TGTGCCAGCAGCTTGGCACAGGCCCATTCACCCCTCCACTTT.

This chain uses TRBV7-9 with TRBJ2-3, with D possibly being TRBD2 (6 bases). Trimming cost V 5 bases and J 5 bases, with 17 bases left between them. This CDR3 region has 15 residues. Germline lookup yields CDR1 SEHNR and CDR2 FQNEAQ (reference sequence). The CDR3 loop reads CASSLGGGRGDTQYF. In DNA form, the CDR3 reads TGTGCCAGCAGCCTAGGAGGAGGGCGCGGAGATACGCAGTATTTT.

Notes on this clone: The same CDR3 also results from other DNA sequences found in this sample. The chain joins TRBV30 to TRBJ1-1; the D is unclear. Germline CDR1 and CDR2: GTSNPN and SVGIG (reference sequence). CDR3 length: 11 residues. V lost 0 bases, J lost 7 bases, and 6 bases lay in between. CDR3 DNA sequence: TGTGCCTGGAGTGTTAGAGGTGAAGCTTTCTTT. The encoded protein is CAWSVRGEAFF.

The chain recombines TRBV12-5 with TRBJ1-1; 9 bases map to TRBD1. The CDR3 extends over 16 amino acids. The ends lost 1 base at V and 1 base at J; junction bases unmatched: 4. Germline V gives CDR1 LGHNT, CDR2 FRNRAP. Here the CDR3 DNA reads TGTGCTAGTGGTTTGGGACAGGGGGTGGGGAACACTGAAGCTTTCTTT. It specifies CASGLGQGVGNTEAFF.

The chain is built from TRBV2 and TRBJ2-2, with TRBD2 identical over 13 bases. The germline V gene has CDR1 SNHLY and CDR2 FYNNEI. The CDR3 consists of 17 residues. The J segment lost 5 bases and the V segment lost 5 bases, leaving 8 bases of the junction unmatched. CDR3 nucleotides: TGTGCCAGCAGTCGATGGACTAGCGGGAGAGATACCGGGGAGCTGTTTTTT. Residues: CASSRWTSGRDTGELFF.

The chain joins TRBV28 to TRBJ2-7; D perhaps matches TRBD2 (7 bases). Germline V CDR1 and CDR2: MDHEN, SYDVKM. V was shortened by 7 bases and J by 3 bases, with 25 bases between the two germline ends. This CDR3 has 17 residues. The CDR3 DNA reads as TGTGCCAGCACCCCATCGGGGGGCGACATGCTCCGCTACGAGCAGTACTTC. Its protein product is CASTPSGGDMLRYEQYF.

The chain couples TRBV5-1 to TRBJ2-1; 9 positions match TRBD1. V trimming: 0 bases; J trimming: 8 bases; junction bases outside the gene matches: 6. Germline loops: CDR1 SGHRS, CDR2 YFSETQ. This CDR3 has 15 residues. The DNA of the CDR3 is TGCGCCAGCAGCTTGGAGGGAACAGGGGGCGATGAGCAGTTCTTC. Amino acid sequence: CASSLEGTGGDEQFF. The full variable domain, in which reference TRBV5-1 and TRBJ2-1 provide the parts outside the CDR3, is KAGVTQTPRYLIKTRGQQVTLSCSPISGHRSVSWYQQTPGQGLQFLFEYFSETQRNKGNFPGRFSGRQFSNSRSEMNVSTLELGDSALYLCASSLEGTGGDEQFFGPGTRLTVL.

This clone was observed once. The rearrangement uses TRBV15 and TRBJ2-1, with 10 positions matching TRBD1. This CDR3 contains 13 residues. The J segment lost 8 bases and the V segment lost 8 bases, leaving 6 bases of the junction unmatched. Germline CDR1 is LNHNV and CDR2 is YYDKDF (reference sequence). DNA of the CDR3: TGTGCCACCGACAGGGGGCTTCCCGATGAGCAGTTCTTC. Its translation: CATDRGLPDEQFF.

This clone was recorded once. DNA of the CDR3: TGTGCCAGCAGTTTGGAGGGGCAGGAAGCTTTCTTT. Residues: CASSLEGQEAFF. V is TRBV28 and J is TRBJ1-1; maybe TRBD1 (5 bases). The CDR3 covers 12 residues. The V gene lost 3 bases and the J gene lost 8 bases, with 10 bases spanning the gap. Germline-derived CDR1 and CDR2 are MDHEN and SYDVKM.

This clone turned up a few times. The V call is TRBV20-1, the J call TRBJ1-1; possible D gene TRBD1, 6 bases. The CDR3 has 11 amino acids. The ends were cut back, 5 bases at V and 11 bases at J, with 15 bases in the middle. The V gene's germline CDR1 is DFQATT and CDR2 SNEGSKA (reference sequence). The CDR3: CSAPDSPGAFF. DNA of the CDR3: TGCAGTGCTCCGGACAGCCCTGGGGCTTTCTTT.

The rearrangement joins TRBV5-1 to TRBJ1-2; D is unresolved. V lost 3 bases and J 2 bases, leaving 8 bases between the germline ends. The CDR3 length is 13 residues. Germline V gives CDR1 SGHRS, CDR2 YFSETQ. The CDR3, as DNA: TGCGCCAGCAGCTCCCCGGGGAACTATGGCTACACCTTC. Its translation is CASSSPGNYGYTF.

The CDR3 DNA reads as TGTGCCAGCAGTGGAGGCAGCGGGCCCGCAGGGGAGCTGTTTTTT. It is translated as CASSGGSGPAGELFF. The chain employs TRBV2 and TRBJ2-2; D perhaps matches TRBD2 (6 bases). The CDR3 is 15 residues long. The germline V and J ends were trimmed by 4 bases and 8 bases, with 17 bases remaining between them. CDR1 is SNHLY and CDR2 is FYNNEI in the germline V gene. Looking up the rest from reference TRBV2 and TRBJ2-2 gives the full variable domain: EPEVTQTPSHQVTQMGQEVILRCVPISNHLYFYWYRQILGQKVEFLVSFYNNEISEKSEIFDDQFSVERPDGSNFTLKIRSTKLEDSAMYFCASSGGSGPAGELFFGEGSRLTVL.

The chain uses TRBV28 and TRBJ1-1; a possible D gene is TRBD1 (5 bases). Trimming shortened V by 2 bases and J by 7 bases, and 17 bases separated the two germline ends. The germline V gene encodes CDR1 MDHEN and CDR2 SYDVKM. The CDR3 loop spans 15 amino acids. CDR3 DNA sequence: TGTGCCAGCAGTTTAATCGCCGGGGGGATGGGTGAAGCTTTCTTT. The encoded protein is CASSLIAGGMGEAFF.